Given below is one T cell receptor (beta chain) in context. The sample belongs to a study of CD8+CD57+ T cells in acquired aplastic anemia. CDR3 length: 13 residues. The germline V gene has CDR1 LNHDA and CDR2 SQIVND (reference sequence). Between the trimmed V and J ends, which lost 7 bases and 1 base, there was a span of 7 bases. Using genomic DNA as the template, TCR beta VDJ and CDR3 profiling was carried out. TCRdb itself ran the reads through MiXCR, one entry per CDR3 protein. The data show 100,000 to 150,000 distinct CDR3 sequences, about 40% seen once. This chain uses TRBV19 with TRBJ2-2; D not resolved. The TCR sequence derives from a human donor in good health, serving as a control. The sequencing sample was made of sorted CD4+, CD8+, or CD8+CD57+ T cells (not recorded which) from PBMCs. The CDR3 spells CASTLQNTGELFF. The CDR3 DNA reads TGTGCCAGTACTTTACAGAACACCGGGGAGCTGTTTTTT. Full variable domain (remainder filled in from reference TRBV19 and TRBJ2-2): DGGITQSPKYLFRKEGQNVTLSCEQNLNHDAMYWYRQDPGQGLRLIYYSQIVNDFQKGDIAEGYSVSREKKESFPLTVTSAQKNPTAFYLCASTLQNTGELFFGEGSRLTVL.